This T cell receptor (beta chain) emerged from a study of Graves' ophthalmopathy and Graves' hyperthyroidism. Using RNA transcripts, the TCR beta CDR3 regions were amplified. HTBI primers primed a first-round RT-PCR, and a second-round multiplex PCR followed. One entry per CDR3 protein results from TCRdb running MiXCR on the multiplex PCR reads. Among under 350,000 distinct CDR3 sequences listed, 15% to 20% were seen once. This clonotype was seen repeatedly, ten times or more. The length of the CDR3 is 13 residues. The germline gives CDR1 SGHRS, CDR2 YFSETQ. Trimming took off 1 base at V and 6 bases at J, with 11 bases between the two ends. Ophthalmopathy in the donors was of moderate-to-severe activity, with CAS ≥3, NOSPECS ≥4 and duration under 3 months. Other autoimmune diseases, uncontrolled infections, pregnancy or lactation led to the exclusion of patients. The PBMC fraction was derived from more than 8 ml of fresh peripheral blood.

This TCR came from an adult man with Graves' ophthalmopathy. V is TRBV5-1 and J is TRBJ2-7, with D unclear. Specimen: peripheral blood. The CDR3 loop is CASSLSWSREQYF. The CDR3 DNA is TGCGCCAGCAGCTTGTCTTGGAGTCGCGAGCAGTACTTC.